This T cell receptor (beta chain) stems from a study of PD-1 blockade in classical Hodgkin lymphoma. Trimming cost V 6 bases and J 6 bases, with 20 bases left between them. There are 15 residues in the CDR3. Per the germline V gene, CDR1 is KGHSH and CDR2 is LQKENI. This table comes from immunoSEQ multiplex PCR, and its TCRdb copy is limited to in-frame clones, with some not included. This repertoire shows 3,500 to 4,000 clones, 65% to 70% found once; its top ten account for around half. Stated time point: cycle 4 day 1 (C4D1), after five to seven weeks of nivolumab. Autologous stem cell transplantation was followed by relapse in every patient, and brentuximab vedotin exposure varied. Classifying best responses yielded complete response, partial response or progressive disease. Study outcomes and limitations: Baseline TCR diversity was reportedly lower in newly diagnosed patients than healthy donors. Diversity in CD4+ TCRs, unlike that measured in CD8+ TCRs, had risen significantly by C4D1.

Regarding this clone: Its specificity is not known.

The V and J genes are TRBV18 and TRBJ1-1; a possible D gene is TRBD1 (6 bases). The TCR originated in a human donor with classical Hodgkin lymphoma. Here the sequenced sample was peripheral blood mononuclear cells (PBMCs), taken before the fourth cycle of nivolumab. The CDR3 sequence: CASSQTSQGVAEAFF. In DNA form, the CDR3 reads TGTGCCAGCTCCCAAACATCACAGGGCGTCGCTGAAGCTTTCTTT.